The rows below give T cell receptor beta chains drawn from one sample of a study of CD8 T cells in ankylosing spondylitis. TCRdb redid the calling of the 5' RACE reads with MiXCR, one entry per CDR3 protein. The sample records fewer than 250,000 distinct CDR3 sequences, about 30% being singletons. The sequenced material came from blood, either unsorted or a sorted T cell fraction (not recorded which). These receptors were collected from a male donor with ankylosing spondylitis or in good health (not recorded which). Both conserved end residues are part of each CDR3. The order of the fields is J gene, D gene, clone size, V gene, CDR3 DNA, CDR3 protein. A D gene is named only where the DNA matches it firmly. Expanded clones are given a class, and other clones once, few, many or no size at all.

>TRBJ2-7|TRBD2|few|TRBV6-1
TGTGCCAGCAGCCCTAGCGGGAGGGCCGTTTACGAGCAGTACTTC
CASSPSGRAVYEQYF
>TRBJ2-1|.|few|TRBV5-1
TGCGCCAGCAGCTTGGTCGTGAATGAGGAGCAGTTCTTC
CASSLVVNEEQFF
>TRBJ2-3|TRBD1|.|TRBV15
TGTGCCACCGAAATTCCCGGGACAGGGGTGGGTACGCAGTATTTT
CATEIPGTGVGTQYF
>TRBJ1-2|.|.|TRBV12-3/TRBV12-4
TGTGCCACCGCGAAGATGAACTATGGCTACACCTTC
CATAKMNYGYTF
>TRBJ2-5|TRBD1|.|TRBV27
TGTGCCAGCAGCCTTATCACAGGGGGGGAGACCCAGTACTTC
CASSLITGGETQYF
>TRBJ2-3|.|once|TRBV18
TGTGCCAGCTCACCACCCCTAGCTGGCACAGATACGCAGTATTTT
CASSPPLAGTDTQYF
>TRBJ2-1|TRBD1|.|TRBV12-3/TRBV12-4
TGTGCCAGCAGTGGCCGGGACAGGGGATCCTACAATGAGCAGTTCTTC
CASSGRDRGSYNEQFF
>TRBJ1-6|.|few|TRBV12-3/TRBV12-4
TGTGCCAGCAGCTCCGAAGGGGACCCCCTCCACTTT
CASSSEGDPLHF
>TRBJ2-1|TRBD2|.|TRBV10-3
TGTGCCATCAGCCCGAAGTCTAGCGGGGCCTACAATGAGCAGTTCTTC
CAISPKSSGAYNEQFF
>TRBJ2-1|.|.|TRBV5-4
TGTGCCAGCAGCCGACAGTTAACGGGCTCCTACAATGAGCAGTTCTTC
CASSRQLTGSYNEQFF
>TRBJ1-5|TRBD1|.|TRBV6-5
TGTGCCAGCAGTTCGGGACAGCCAAGCAATCAGCCCCAGCATTTT
CASSSGQPSNQPQHF
>TRBJ1-3|TRBD1|.|TRBV20-1
TGCAGTGCCAGAAACCTCGACAGGGCCTCTGGAAACACCATATATTTT
CSARNLDRASGNTIYF
>TRBJ1-1|.|.|TRBV9
TGTGCCAGCAGCGTAAGTCCCTTGTCGGACACTGAAGCTTTCTTT
CASSVSPLSDTEAFF
>TRBJ2-1|.|few|TRBV7-3
TGTGCCAGCAGCTCCCCCGGATACAATGAGCAGTTCTTC
CASSSPGYNEQFF
>TRBJ1-5|TRBD1|few|TRBV5-5
TGTGCCAGCAGCTTCACAGGGGGCGGTCAGCCCCAGCATTTT
CASSFTGGGQPQHF
>TRBJ2-7|TRBD2|.|TRBV20-1
TGCAGTGCTAGCAAAAGCGGGGGGCCTTACGAGCAGTACTTC
CSASKSGGPYEQYF
>TRBJ2-3|TRBD2|.|TRBV20-1
TGCAGTGTCAGCCAGCGGGGGGACACTAGCACAGATACGCAGTATTTT
CSVSQRGDTSTDTQYF
>TRBJ1-4|.|.|TRBV3-1
TGTGCCAGCAGCCAAGATTCCCGACCAACTAATGAAAAACTTTTTTTT
CASSQDSRPTNEKLFF
>TRBJ1-2|TRBD1|.|TRBV20-1
TGCAGTGCTTCCAGTCCCGGGACAGGGGACGGGACCTTC
CSASSPGTGDGTF
>TRBJ2-3|.|few|TRBV3-1
TGTGCCAGCAGCCAAGTCAGCACAGATACGCAGTATTTT
CASSQVSTDTQYF
>TRBJ2-5|.|.|TRBV7-9
TGTGCCAGCAGCGAGGGGATGGAGACCCAGTACTTC
CASSEGMETQYF
>TRBJ2-7|TRBD1|.|TRBV29-1
TGCAGCGTAAGTGTCCCGGGACAGGGTATCCACGAGCAGTACTTC
CSVSVPGQGIHEQYF
>TRBJ1-1|.|.|TRBV6-1
TGTGCCAGCAGTGAAGCGACAGGAATGAACACTGAAGCTTTCTTT
CASSEATGMNTEAFF
>TRBJ2-3|TRBD1|.|TRBV27
TGTGCCAGCGGCCCCGACACAGGGGGCGCAGATACGCAGTATTTT
CASGPDTGGADTQYF
>TRBJ2-1|.|.|TRBV21-1
TGTGCCAGCGTTGGGGGGCTAGTGGAGGGGCATGAGCAGTTCTTC
CASVGGLVEGHEQFF
>TRBJ1-1|.|once|TRBV5-1
TGCGCCAGCGCTGGACAAATGAACACTGAAGCTTTCTTT
CASAGQMNTEAFF
>TRBJ2-2|.|.|TRBV4-1
TGCGCCAGCAGCCAGGGCGGCGTCGCCGGGGAGCTGTTTTTT
CASSQGGVAGELFF
>TRBJ1-2|TRBD1|few|TRBV20-1
TGCAGTGCTGCCCGACAGGGGGCCGGGGGCTACACCTTC
CSAARQGAGGYTF
>TRBJ2-1|.|.|TRBV30
TGTGCCTGGAGTGGGACAGGGCGGGGGGGCTCTCGCAAAGAGCAGTTCTTC
CAWSGTGRGGSRKEQFF
>TRBJ2-3|.|.|TRBV7-8
TGTGCCAGCAGCTTAGGGGGGGGGCCTGTTTCAGATACGCAGTATTTT
CASSLGGGPVSDTQYF
>TRBJ1-3|TRBD1|few|TRBV11-2
TGTGCCAGCAGCTGGCTCTCGGGACAGGGGACAAACACCATATATTTT
CASSWLSGQGTNTIYF
>TRBJ1-2|.|.|TRBV3-1
TGTGCCAGCAGCCAAAGGCTGGCAGGACGGGATGGCTACACCTTC
CASSQRLAGRDGYTF
>TRBJ1-2|.|.|TRBV20-1
TGCCGGCCCGGTGCGATCGATGGCTACACCTTC
CRPGAIDGYTF
>TRBJ2-2|TRBD2|.|TRBV12-3/TRBV12-4
TGTGCCAGCAGTAGCGGGGGGGCCGGGGAGCTGTTTTTT
CASSSGGAGELFF
>TRBJ2-5|.|.|TRBV9
TGTGCCAGCAGCGTAGGGTACCAAGAGACCCAGTACTTC
CASSVGYQETQYF
>TRBJ2-3|.|.|TRBV7-2
TGTGCCAGCAGCTTACTCCCCGAGGGGACGCAGTATTTT
CASSLLPEGTQYF
>TRBJ2-1|TRBD1|.|TRBV5-6
TGTGCCAGCAGCACCCCGGGACAGGGGAAGAGCAATGAGCAGTTCTTC
CASSTPGQGKSNEQFF
>TRBJ2-3|.|few|TRBV28
TGTGCCAGCAGTACTGGACGTGCAGATACGCAGTATTTT
CASSTGRADTQYF
>TRBJ2-4|.|few|TRBV6-1
TGTGCCAGCAGTGGTGAACGGGGATCAATAGCCAAAAACATTCAGTACTTC
CASSGERGSIAKNIQYF
>TRBJ2-2|.|few|TRBV29-1
TGCAGCGTTGGTAAGGTCGGCACCGGGGAGCTGTTTTTT
CSVGKVGTGELFF
>TRBJ2-3|TRBD2|.|TRBV7-9
TGTGCCAGCAGCTTCCGGGACTACCATAGCACAGATACGCAGTATTTT
CASSFRDYHSTDTQYF
>TRBJ1-1|.|.|TRBV29-1
TGCAGCGTGGCGGGACATCTGAACCCTGAAGCTTTCTTT
CSVAGHLNPEAFF
>TRBJ2-6|.|.|TRBV5-5
TGTGCCAGCAGCTTTGGTTCCCACTCTGGGGCCAACGTCCTGACTTTC
CASSFGSHSGANVLTF
>TRBJ2-7|.|once|TRBV18
TGTGCCAGCTCACCGCGCAGGGTTGGCTACGAGCAGTACTTC
CASSPRRVGYEQYF
>TRBJ2-3|TRBD2|.|TRBV7-8
TGTGCCAGCAGCCTTAGCGGGGGGGCCGGCGCAGATACGCAGTATTTT
CASSLSGGAGADTQYF
>TRBJ2-1|.|.|TRBV6-1
TGTGCCAGCAGAGCGTCTCGGGACTCCTACAATGAGCAGTTCTTC
CASRASRDSYNEQFF